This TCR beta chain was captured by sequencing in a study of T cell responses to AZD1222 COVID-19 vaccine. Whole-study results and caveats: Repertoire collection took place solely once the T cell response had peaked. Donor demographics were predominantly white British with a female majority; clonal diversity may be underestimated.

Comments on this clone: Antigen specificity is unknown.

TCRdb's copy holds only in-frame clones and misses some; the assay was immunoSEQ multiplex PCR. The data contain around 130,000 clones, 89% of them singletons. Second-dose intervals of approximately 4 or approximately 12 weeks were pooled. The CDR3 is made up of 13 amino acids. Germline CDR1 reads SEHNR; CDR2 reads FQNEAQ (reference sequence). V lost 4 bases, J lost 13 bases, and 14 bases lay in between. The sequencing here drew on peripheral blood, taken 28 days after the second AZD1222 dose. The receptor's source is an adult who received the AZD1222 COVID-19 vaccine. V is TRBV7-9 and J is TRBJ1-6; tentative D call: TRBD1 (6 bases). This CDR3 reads CASSSGEQGPLHF. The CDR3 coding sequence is TGTGCCAGCAGCTCAGGGGAGCAGGGTCCCCTCCACTTT.